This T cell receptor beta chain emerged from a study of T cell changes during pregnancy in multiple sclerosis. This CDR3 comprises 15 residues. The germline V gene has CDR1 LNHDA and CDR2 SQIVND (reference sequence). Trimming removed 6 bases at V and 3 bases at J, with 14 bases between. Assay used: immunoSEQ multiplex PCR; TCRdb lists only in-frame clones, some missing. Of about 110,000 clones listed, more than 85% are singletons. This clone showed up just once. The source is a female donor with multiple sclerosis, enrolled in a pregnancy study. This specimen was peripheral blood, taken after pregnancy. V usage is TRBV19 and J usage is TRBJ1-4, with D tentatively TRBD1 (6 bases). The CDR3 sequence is CASSPTGVSNEKLFF. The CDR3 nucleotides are TGTGCCAGTAGCCCGACAGGCGTATCTAATGAAAAACTGTTTTTT. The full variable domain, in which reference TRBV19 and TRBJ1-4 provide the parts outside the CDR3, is DGGITQSPKYLFRKEGQNVTLSCEQNLNHDAMYWYRQDPGQGLRLIYYSQIVNDFQKGDIAEGYSVSREKKESFPLTVTSAQKNPTAFYLCASSPTGVSNEKLFFGSGTQLSVL.